This T cell receptor beta chain stems from a study of blood T cell repertoires in COVID-19. Looking at the study overall: Sites in the United States, Italy and Spain provided acute and convalescent COVID-19 samples.

The data were produced by immunoSEQ multiplex PCR, yet TCRdb's version contains in-frame clones alone and is incomplete. The sample carries around 200,000 clones, around four fifths recorded once. V lost 3 bases to trimming and J lost 4 bases, with 19 bases between them. The CDR3 runs to 18 residues. Per the germline V gene, CDR1 is LNHNV and CDR2 is YYDKDF (reference sequence). The chain couples TRBV15 to TRBJ2-6; D gene uncertain. Sequencing was done on a sample of peripheral blood. The receptor was derived from an older woman with COVID-19, enrolled during active disease. The CDR3 sequence: CATSSNDLGSFGANVLTF. In DNA, the CDR3 is TGTGCCACCAGCAGTAATGACCTGGGCAGTTTCGGGGCCAACGTCCTGACTTTC.